Listed below are T cell receptor beta chains from one sample, sequenced in a study of Tregs in tolerant kidney transplant recipients. TCRdb's table, derived via immunoSEQ multiplex PCR, lists solely in-frame clones and lacks some. The sample has around 64,000 clones, around 87% seen once. Sequenced here: CD4+ T cells from blood (PBMCs), sampled 6 months after the transplant. Source of these receptors: a human patient who received a combined kidney and bone marrow transplant. T cells may partly derive from the graft donor. Each CDR3 is given with its conserved first and last residue. The D gene is left open where the match is weak. Part of the rows lack a size; the others show once, few, many or a class for expanded clones.

>TRBV4-3|TRBJ1-2|NA|TRBD1
TGCGCCAGCAGCCAAGAGACAGGGGACTATGGCTACACCTTC
CASSQETGDYGYTF
>TRBV11-3|TRBJ2-1|NA|TRBD2
TGTGCCAGCAGCGGGACTAGCTTTTACAATGAGCAGTTCTTC
CASSGTSFYNEQFF
>TRBV19|TRBJ2-3|NA|NA
TGTGCCAGCCAACAGGGACCTAGCACAGATACGCAGTATTTT
CASQQGPSTDTQYF
>TRBV25-1|TRBJ2-2|NA|NA
TGTGCCAGCAGTGCAAGCGAATATAGAGGTACCGGGGAGCTGTTTTTT
CASSASEYRGTGELFF
>TRBV19|TRBJ1-2|NA|NA
TGTGCCAGTAGTATATCCCTCCAAACGACAGGAAGCTATGGCTACACCTTC
CASSISLQTTGSYGYTF
>TRBV12-1|TRBJ2-1|NA|NA
TGTGCCAGCAGCAACTCGGGACTAGCGGGGGGGCCTGTATACAATGAGCAGTTCTTC
CASSNSGLAGGPVYNEQFF
>TRBV27|TRBJ1-3|NA|TRBD1
TGTGCCAGCAGACCCCCCTTTATCCAGGGGGCCATATATTTT
CASRPPFIQGAIYF
>TRBV5-1|TRBJ1-2|few|NA
TGCGCCAGCAGCTCGATTAGGGGCGATGGCTACACCTTC
CASSSIRGDGYTF
>TRBV28|TRBJ2-5|NA|TRBD2
TGTGCCAGCAGTTTTTTTGGGACTAGCGGGGCGGAGACCCAGTACTTC
CASSFFGTSGAETQYF
>TRBV7-2|TRBJ2-1|NA|TRBD1
TGTGCCAGCAGCTCCCAACAGGGGGTAAGGTTCAATGAGCAGTTCTTC
CASSSQQGVRFNEQFF
>TRBV18|TRBJ2-3|once|TRBD1
TGTGCCAGCTCCGAGGGACAGGTTAGCACAGATACGCAGTATTTT
CASSEGQVSTDTQYF
>TRBV18|TRBJ2-3|NA|NA
TGTGCCAGCTCAGCCAACACCCGCACAGATACGCAGTATTTT
CASSANTRTDTQYF
>TRBV19|TRBJ2-5|NA|TRBD1
TGTGCCAGTAGAGGGACAGCCTACCAAGAGACCCAGTACTTC
CASRGTAYQETQYF
>TRBV11-3|TRBJ2-5|NA|TRBD2
TGTGCCAGCAGCTTAATAGCGGGACCCCTAGAGACCCAGTACTTC
CASSLIAGPLETQYF
>TRBV6-5|TRBJ2-2|NA|TRBD2
TGTGCCAGCAGTCTAGCGGTTAGCAACACCGGGGAGCTGTTTTTT
CASSLAVSNTGELFF
>TRBV29-1|TRBJ2-1|NA|NA
TGCAGCGTTGATCGGGTGGGGAGAGGTGAGCAGTTCTTC
CSVDRVGRGEQFF
>TRBV7-9|TRBJ1-4|few|TRBD1
TGTGCCAGCAGCTTTGGGACAGGGTACGAAAAACTGTTTTTT
CASSFGTGYEKLFF
>TRBV10-3|TRBJ2-3|NA|TRBD1
TGTGCCACCAGTGGGCTGGGACAGGGGCCAGATACGCAGTATTTT
CATSGLGQGPDTQYF
>TRBV7-9|TRBJ2-7|NA|TRBD1
TGTGCCAGCAGCTTAGGAACAGGACAGGGCTACGAGCAGTACTTC
CASSLGTGQGYEQYF
>TRBV6-4|TRBJ1-1|NA|NA
TGTGCCGGCGGGAGCACTGAAGCTTTCTTT
CAGGSTEAFF
>TRBV7-3|TRBJ2-6|NA|TRBD2
TGTGCCTCGGGGGGTAGCTCTGGGGCCAACGTCCTGACTTTC
CASGGSSGANVLTF
>TRBV4-3|TRBJ2-5|NA|NA
TGCGCCAGCAGCCAAGGGCGGTCGGAGACCCAGTACTTC
CASSQGRSETQYF
>TRBV7-2|TRBJ1-6|NA|NA
TGTGCCAGCAGCCCTCCGTATTCACCCCTCCACTTT
CASSPPYSPLHF
>TRBV13|TRBJ2-5|NA|NA
TGTGCCAGCGCCGCTAGCGCGCAAGAGACCCAGTACTTC
CASAASAQETQYF
>TRBV10-3|TRBJ1-2|NA|TRBD1
TGTGCCATCAGTGAGTGGGGGACAGGGCAAGGGATAAACTATGGCTACACCTTC
CAISEWGTGQGINYGYTF
>TRBV19|TRBJ2-1|NA|TRBD2
TGTGCCACCCGACGCGCTAGCGGGGGACTTGAGCAGTTCTTC
CATRRASGGLEQFF
>TRBV19|TRBJ2-5|NA|TRBD1
TGTGCCAGTAGTATAGGAGGGGGCCTGGAGACCCAGTACTTC
CASSIGGGLETQYF
>TRBV7-8|TRBJ2-1|once|TRBD2
TGTGCCAGCAGCCCGACTAGCGGGAGGTCTTTCAATGAGCAGTTCTTC
CASSPTSGRSFNEQFF
>TRBV2|TRBJ2-2|NA|NA
TGTGCCAGCAGTGAATTCAGGAACACCGGGGAGCTGTTTTTT
CASSEFRNTGELFF
>TRBV18|TRBJ1-2|NA|NA
TGTGCCAGCTCACCACCGGACAGAGTTAACTATGGCTACACCTTC
CASSPPDRVNYGYTF
>TRBV6-6|TRBJ2-7|NA|TRBD1
TGTGCCAGCCAGGGGGACGGGGACTCCTACGAGCAGTACTTC
CASQGDGDSYEQYF
>TRBV19|TRBJ1-4|NA|NA
TGTGCCAGTAGTCACGAGGCAACTAATGAAAAACTGTTTTTT
CASSHEATNEKLFF
>TRBV27|TRBJ2-5|few|NA
TGTGCCAGCAGTTCCCCGGGGGAGCAGTACTTC
CASSSPGEQYF
>TRBV7-3|TRBJ1-2|NA|TRBD1
TGTGCCAGCAGCGCAAGACAGGGGTTTAGCTACACCTTC
CASSARQGFSYTF
>TRBV19|TRBJ2-7|NA|NA
TGTGCCAGTACCCCCTACAGGGAGAGGGCCTACGAGCAGTACTTC
CASTPYRERAYEQYF
>TRBV7-6|TRBJ2-1|NA|TRBD1
TGTGCCAGCAGCTTAGCGCGAGGGGGCGCTCGTCACAATGAGCAGTTCTTC
CASSLARGGARHNEQFF
>TRBV6-6|TRBJ1-1|NA|NA
TGTGCCAGCAGTTACCGAGGTCAAGAAGCTTTCTTT
CASSYRGQEAFF
>TRBV7-8|TRBJ2-2|once|TRBD1
TGTGCCAGCAGCTCCCGGACAGGGACATTTCACACCGGGGAGCTGTTTTTT
CASSSRTGTFHTGELFF
>TRBV18|TRBJ2-7|NA|TRBD1
TGTGCCAGCTCACCACTCGCCGGGACAGTCAGCTCCTACGAGCAGTACTTC
CASSPLAGTVSSYEQYF
>TRBV12-5|TRBJ2-2|NA|NA
TGTGCTAGTGCCTCTGGGCACTACACCGGGGAGCTGTTTTTT
CASASGHYTGELFF
>TRBV29-1|TRBJ2-4|once|NA
TGCAGCGTTAAACTATTCAGGGTGGCCAAAAACATTCAGTACTTC
CSVKLFRVAKNIQYF
>TRBV27|TRBJ1-2|NA|NA
TGTGCCAGCAGTTTATATCGGGGGGCGGGCTATGGCTACACCTTC
CASSLYRGAGYGYTF